The clone carrying this T cell receptor beta chain appeared a few times. Its antigen is still unknown. The data are from a study of CD8 T cells in ankylosing spondylitis. Whole-study findings and limits: Reports of some motif variants in reactive arthritis synovial fluid and blood predate this one. The authors reported significant enrichment of disease-linked clones in matched ankylosing spondylitis synovial fluid. Those disease-linked clones were CD8+; they were also relatively rare in peripheral blood. Roughly 8 highly homologous variants made up a TCR beta motif that seemed to typify ankylosing spondylitis blood.

The CDR3 runs 13 residues. In making TCR beta libraries, quantitative 5'-RACE with molecular barcodes was used. TCRdb redid the calling of the 5' RACE reads with MiXCR, one entry per CDR3 protein. The sample lists some 450,000 distinct CDR3 sequences; 15% to 20% were seen once. The gene calls are TRBV21-1 and TRBJ2-7; the D segment call TRBD1 is taken from the table without a DNA check. TRBV21-1 has pseudogene status. Material: blood, either unsorted or a sorted T cell fraction (not recorded which). The clonotype was recovered from a male donor with ankylosing spondylitis. CDR3: CASNRQGAKEQYF. Here the CDR3 DNA reads TGTGCCAGCAACCGACAGGGGGCCAAGGAGCAGTACTTC.